This TCR beta chain was sequenced in a study of shared clonotypes between healthy human individuals. Study findings and constraints: Sampling covered blood only; tissue repertoires likely differ. Some naive CD4 clonotypes, around 5%, turned up in common across a handful of donors.

On this clone itself: Its antigen is still unknown.

Clones were read by immunoSEQ multiplex PCR, and TCRdb kept only the in-frame ones, dropping some. Of a few million clones in the sample, 85% to 95% are singletons; the top ten hold roughly 0.36%. Memory CD4+ cells were the fraction left after CD45RA+ naive selection. In germline, CDR1 is SGHRS, CDR2 YFSETQ. This CDR3 is 14 amino acids long. The V gene end was trimmed by 4 bases and the J gene end by 4 bases; junction bases not matched to a gene: 6. The receptor's source is a man aged 18 to 29 in good health. Some clones in this sample may be carry-over from other donors' samples. Material: naive CD4+ T cells from PBMCs. Subset of the sample: CD45RA+ positively selected. This chain connects TRBV5-1 to TRBJ1-1; 8 bases match TRBD1. CDR3 in DNA: TGCGCCAGCAGCCCGGATACAGGGGGCACTGAAGCTTTCTTT. Amino acid sequence: CASSPDTGGTEAFF.